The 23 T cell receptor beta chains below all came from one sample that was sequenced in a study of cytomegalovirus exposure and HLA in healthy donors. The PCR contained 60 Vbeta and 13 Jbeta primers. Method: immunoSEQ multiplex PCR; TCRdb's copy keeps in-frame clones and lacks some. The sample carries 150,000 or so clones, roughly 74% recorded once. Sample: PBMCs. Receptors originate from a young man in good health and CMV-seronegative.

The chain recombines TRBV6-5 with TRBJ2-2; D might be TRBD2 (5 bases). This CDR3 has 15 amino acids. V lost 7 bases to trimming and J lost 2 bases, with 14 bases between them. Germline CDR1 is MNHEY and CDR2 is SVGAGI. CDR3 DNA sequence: TGTGCCAGCACACTAGGATCCTCAAACACCGGGGAGCTGTTTTTT. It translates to CASTLGSSNTGELFF.

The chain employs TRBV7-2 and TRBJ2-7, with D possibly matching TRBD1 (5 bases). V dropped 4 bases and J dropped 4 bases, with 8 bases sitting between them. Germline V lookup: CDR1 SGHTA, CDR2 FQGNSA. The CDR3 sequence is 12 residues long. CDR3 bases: TGTGCCAGCAGCTATCAGGGATACGAGCAGTACTTC. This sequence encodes CASSYQGYEQYF.

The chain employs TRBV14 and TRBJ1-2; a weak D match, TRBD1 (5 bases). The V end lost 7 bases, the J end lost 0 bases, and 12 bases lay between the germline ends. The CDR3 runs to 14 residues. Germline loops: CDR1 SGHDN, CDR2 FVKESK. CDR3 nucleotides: TGTGCCAGCACGGGAACGGGGGCTAACTATGGCTACACCTTC. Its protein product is CASTGTGANYGYTF.

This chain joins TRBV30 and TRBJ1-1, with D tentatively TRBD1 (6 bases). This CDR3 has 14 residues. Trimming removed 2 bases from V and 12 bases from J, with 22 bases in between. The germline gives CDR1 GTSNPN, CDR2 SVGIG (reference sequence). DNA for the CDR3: TGTGCCTGGAGTCGAGGACAGTTCGCAGCCGTGACTTTCTTT. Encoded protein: CAWSRGQFAAVTFF.

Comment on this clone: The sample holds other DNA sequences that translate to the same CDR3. The CDR3, as DNA: TGTGCCAGCAGCCAAACCCTCGGGACAGGGGAAAGTGGCACAGATACGCAGTATTTT. Protein product: CASSQTLGTGESGTDTQYF. The chain employs TRBV14 and TRBJ2-3; TRBD1 matches 10 bases. Per the germline V gene, CDR1 is SGHDN and CDR2 is FVKESK. This CDR3 spans 19 amino acids. V shed 2 bases and J 1 base; nucleotides not matched to a gene: 12.

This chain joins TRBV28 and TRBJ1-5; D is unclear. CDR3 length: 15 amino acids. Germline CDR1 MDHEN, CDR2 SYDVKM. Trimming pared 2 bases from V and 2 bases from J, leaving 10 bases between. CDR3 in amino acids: CASSLGRSGNQPQHF. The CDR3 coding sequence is TGTGCCAGCAGTTTAGGAAGGAGTGGCAATCAGCCCCAGCATTTT.

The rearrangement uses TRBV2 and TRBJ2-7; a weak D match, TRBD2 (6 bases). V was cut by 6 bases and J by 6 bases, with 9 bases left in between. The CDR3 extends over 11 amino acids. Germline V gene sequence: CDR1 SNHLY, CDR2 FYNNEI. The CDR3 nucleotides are TGTGCCAGCAGCTCGGGGGTCGAGCAGTACGTC. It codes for CASSSGVEQYV.

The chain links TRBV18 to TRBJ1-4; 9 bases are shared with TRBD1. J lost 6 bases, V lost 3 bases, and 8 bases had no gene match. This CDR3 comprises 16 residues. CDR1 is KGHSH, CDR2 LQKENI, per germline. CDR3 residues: CASSPKWDRVYEKLFF. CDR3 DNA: TGTGCCAGCTCACCGAAATGGGACAGGGTATATGAAAAACTGTTTTTT. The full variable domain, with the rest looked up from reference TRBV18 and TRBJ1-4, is NAGVMQNPRHLVRRRGQEARLRCSPMKGHSHVYWYRQLPEEGLKFMVYLQKENIIDESGMPKERFSAEFPKEGPSILRIQQVVRGDSAAYFCASSPKWDRVYEKLFFGSGTQLSVL.

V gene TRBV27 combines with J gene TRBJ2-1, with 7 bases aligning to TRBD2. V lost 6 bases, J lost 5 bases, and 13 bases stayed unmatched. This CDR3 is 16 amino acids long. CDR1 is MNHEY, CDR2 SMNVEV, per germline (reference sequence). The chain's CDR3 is CASSDWEGLQDNEQFF. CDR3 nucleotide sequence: TGTGCCAGCAGCGACTGGGAGGGACTGCAAGACAATGAGCAGTTCTTC.

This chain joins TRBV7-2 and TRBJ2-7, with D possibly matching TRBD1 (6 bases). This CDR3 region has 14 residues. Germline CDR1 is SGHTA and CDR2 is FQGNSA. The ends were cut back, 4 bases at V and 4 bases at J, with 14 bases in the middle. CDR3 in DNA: TGTGCCAGCAGCTCGAGGGGGATAAATTACGAGCAGTACTTC. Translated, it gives CASSSRGINYEQYF.

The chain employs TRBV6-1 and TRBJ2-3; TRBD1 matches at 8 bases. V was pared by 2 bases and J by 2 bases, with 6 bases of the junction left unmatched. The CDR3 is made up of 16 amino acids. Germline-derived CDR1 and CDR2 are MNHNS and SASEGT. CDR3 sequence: CASSENDRGSTDTQYF. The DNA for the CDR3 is TGTGCCAGCAGTGAAAACGACAGGGGTTCCACAGATACGCAGTATTTT.

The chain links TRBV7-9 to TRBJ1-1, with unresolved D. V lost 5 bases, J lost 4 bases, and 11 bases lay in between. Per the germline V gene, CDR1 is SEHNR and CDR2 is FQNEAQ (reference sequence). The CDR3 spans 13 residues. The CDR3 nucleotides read TGTGCCAGCAGCCCGGGAGGTAGCACTGAAGCTTTCTTT. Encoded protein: CASSPGGSTEAFF.

The CDR3 is CASSWGTGGDTEAFF. The CDR3 DNA follows: TGTGCCAGCTCGTGGGGGACAGGGGGCGACACTGAAGCTTTCTTT. The V and J genes are TRBV18 and TRBJ1-1; 12 nucleotides match TRBD1. V lost 6 bases to trimming and J lost 3 bases; unmatched junction nucleotides: 5. The CDR3 covers 15 residues. CDR1 is KGHSH and CDR2 is LQKENI in the germline V gene.

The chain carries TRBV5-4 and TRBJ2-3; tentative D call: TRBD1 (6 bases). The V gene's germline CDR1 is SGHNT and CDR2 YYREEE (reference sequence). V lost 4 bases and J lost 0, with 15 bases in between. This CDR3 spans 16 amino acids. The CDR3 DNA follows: TGTGCCAGCAGCCCCCAGGTGGGGGCGAGCACAGATACGCAGTATTTT. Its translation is CASSPQVGASTDTQYF.

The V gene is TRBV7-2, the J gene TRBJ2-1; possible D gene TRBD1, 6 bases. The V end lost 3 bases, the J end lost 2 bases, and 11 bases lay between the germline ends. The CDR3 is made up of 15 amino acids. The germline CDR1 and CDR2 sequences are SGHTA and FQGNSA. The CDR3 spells CASSFHDRPYNEQFF. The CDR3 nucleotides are TGTGCCAGCAGCTTCCATGACAGGCCCTACAATGAGCAGTTCTTC.

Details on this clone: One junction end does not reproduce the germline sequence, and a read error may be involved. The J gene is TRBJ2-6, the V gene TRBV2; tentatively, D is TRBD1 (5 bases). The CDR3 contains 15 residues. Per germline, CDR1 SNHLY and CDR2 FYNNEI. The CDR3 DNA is TGTGCCAGCAGGGGGCGGAGCTCTGGGGCCAACGGCCTGACTTTC. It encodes CASRGRSSGANGLTF.

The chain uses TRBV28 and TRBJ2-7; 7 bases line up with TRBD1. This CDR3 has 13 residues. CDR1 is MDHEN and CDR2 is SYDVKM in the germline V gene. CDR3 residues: CATGTAFSYEQYV. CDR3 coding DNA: TGCGCCACCGGGACAGCGTTCTCCTACGAGCAGTACGTC.

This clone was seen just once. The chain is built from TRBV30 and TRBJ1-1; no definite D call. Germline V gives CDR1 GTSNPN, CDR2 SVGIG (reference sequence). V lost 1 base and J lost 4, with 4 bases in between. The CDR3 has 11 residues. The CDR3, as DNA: TGTGCCTGGAGTGCCGTCACTGAAGCTTTCTTT. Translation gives CAWSAVTEAFF. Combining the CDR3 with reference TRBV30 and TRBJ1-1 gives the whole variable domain SQTIHQWPATLVQPVGSPLSLECTVEGTSNPNLYWYRQAAGRGLQLLFYSVGIGQISSEVPQNLSASRPQDRQFILSSKKLLLSDSGFYLCAWSAVTEAFFGQGTRLTVV.

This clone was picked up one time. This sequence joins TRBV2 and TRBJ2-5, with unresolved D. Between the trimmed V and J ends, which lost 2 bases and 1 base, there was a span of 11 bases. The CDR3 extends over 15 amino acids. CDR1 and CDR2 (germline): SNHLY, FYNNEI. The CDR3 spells CASSETWLVQETQYF. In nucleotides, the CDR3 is TGTGCCAGCAGTGAAACCTGGCTGGTCCAAGAGACCCAGTACTTC.

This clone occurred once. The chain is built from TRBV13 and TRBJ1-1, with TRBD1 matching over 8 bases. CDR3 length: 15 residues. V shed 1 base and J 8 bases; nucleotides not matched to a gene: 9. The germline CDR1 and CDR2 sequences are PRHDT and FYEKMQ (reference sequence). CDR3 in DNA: TGTGCCAGCAGCTTAGTCCCAGGGGGCGGCGCGGAAGCTTTCTTT. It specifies CASSLVPGGGAEAFF.

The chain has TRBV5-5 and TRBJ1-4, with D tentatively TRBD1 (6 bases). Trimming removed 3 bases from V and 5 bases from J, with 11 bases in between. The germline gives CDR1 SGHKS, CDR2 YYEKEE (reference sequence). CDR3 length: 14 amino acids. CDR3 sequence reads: CASSSQTGNEKLFF. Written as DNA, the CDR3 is TGTGCCAGCAGCTCCCAGACAGGAAATGAAAAACTGTTTTTT.

In DNA form, the CDR3 reads TGCGCCAGCAGCCAAGATGGGGCGGGGGGGGTAGAGACCCAGTACTTC. The encoded protein is CASSQDGAGGVETQYF. The chain joins TRBV4-1 to TRBJ2-5; 9 bases agree with TRBD2. Germline V gene sequence: CDR1 MGHRA, CDR2 YSYEKL. The V segment lost 0 bases and the J segment 4 bases; nucleotides outside the gene matches: 6. The CDR3 is made up of 16 amino acids.

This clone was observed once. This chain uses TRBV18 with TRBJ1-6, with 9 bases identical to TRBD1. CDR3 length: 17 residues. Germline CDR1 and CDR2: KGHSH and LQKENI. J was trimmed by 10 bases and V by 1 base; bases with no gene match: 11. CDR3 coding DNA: TGTGCCAGCTCACCACTAGCCTGGACAGGGGAGGGGTCACCCCTCCACTTT. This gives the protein CASSPLAWTGEGSPLHF.